Listed below are T cell receptor beta chains from one sample, sequenced in a study of early T cells in non-severe SARS-CoV-2 infection. TCRdb re-called the 5' RACE reads with MiXCR, one entry per CDR3 protein. The sample has some 57,000 distinct CDR3 sequences, approximately 5.6% seen once. Sequences were obtained from whole blood. These receptors originate from an adult who was a healthcare worker with PCR-confirmed SARS-CoV-2 infection or an uninfected control (not recorded which). The conserved cysteine and the conserved F or W are not part of the CDR3 here.

J | V | CDR3
TRBJ2-7 | TRBV4-3 | ASSQGWGTFYEQY
TRBJ1-2 | TRBV12-3/TRBV12-4 | ASSLGTKRKDGYT
TRBJ1-1 | TRBV5-4 | ASSPPGDRATEAF
TRBJ2-6 | TRBV20-1 | SARGQGTAAPSGANVLT
TRBJ2-3 | TRBV11-2 | ASSLRVPPATQY
TRBJ2-7 | TRBV12-3/TRBV12-4 | ASSLGRGTEQY
TRBJ1-2 | TRBV4-1 | ASSNAGLMRRGYGYT
TRBJ1-5 | TRBV12-3/TRBV12-4 | ASSPGYPGPQH
TRBJ2-1 | TRBV10-3 | AISEFNEQF
TRBJ2-1 | TRBV7-2 | ASSLGITGTVYNEQF
TRBJ1-1 | TRBV10-3 | AISGGGLAEAF
TRBJ1-2 | TRBV30 | AWSVANYGYT
TRBJ2-1 | TRBV4-3 | ASSQVLGYNEQF
TRBJ1-2 | TRBV29-1 | SVEGSGGYT
TRBJ1-2 | TRBV28 | ASTLGTDGYT
TRBJ2-1 | TRBV2 | ASSGSGGALTREQF
TRBJ2-7 | TRBV10-2 | ASSEPYRGKY
TRBJ2-1 | TRBV29-1 | SSEWDSGVYNEQF
TRBJ2-5 | TRBV7-9 | ASSTFRTALQETQY
TRBJ1-1 | TRBV4-2 | ASSQERTGARAEAF
TRBJ2-3 | TRBV6-6 | ASSYEGWSTDTQY
TRBJ1-1 | TRBV12-3/TRBV12-4 | ASSRNYEAF
TRBJ2-3 | TRBV9 | ASSAPPEGDPTDTQY
TRBJ2-1 | TRBV11-2 | ASSPGSGSGEQF
TRBJ2-3 | TRBV7-2 | ASRSSFVADTQY
TRBJ2-1 | TRBV4-2 | ASSQEFATYNEQF
TRBJ2-7 | TRBV5-1 | ASRAGFYEQY
TRBJ2-5 | TRBV19 | ASSSRTSGRAETQY
TRBJ2-7 | TRBV6-2/TRBV6-3 | ASSPHLTGRSNEQY
TRBJ2-2 | TRBV5-1 | ASSLGHANTGELF
TRBJ2-7 | TRBV6-2/TRBV6-3 | ASRQGYYEQY
TRBJ2-3 | TRBV27 | ASSLRGTVSNTQY
TRBJ2-5 | TRBV27 | ASSFQETQY
TRBJ1-2 | TRBV19 | ASSTWAPSDQGNYGYT
TRBJ2-3 | TRBV7-6 | ASSLGASGRGDTQY
TRBJ2-7 | TRBV6-5 | ASSAIRVRAEGEQY
TRBJ2-7 | TRBV3-1 | ASSQEAAPYEQY
TRBJ2-1 | TRBV6-4 | ASSDSRRGNNEQF
TRBJ1-5 | TRBV3-1 | ASSQDPQGNQPQH
TRBJ1-4 | TRBV7-6 | ASSPDRLVGKLF
TRBJ1-1 | TRBV3-1 | ASRNMNTEAF
TRBJ1-5 | TRBV9 | ASSATDSLNQPQH
TRBJ2-3 | TRBV7-9 | ASSFGQGGTDTQY
TRBJ1-2 | TRBV5-4 | ASSFPGTGAGVFRDGGYT
TRBJ2-1 | TRBV5-1 | ASSPLAGGIQQF
TRBJ1-5 | TRBV30 | AWSVSSNQPQH
TRBJ1-2 | TRBV4-3 | ASSEERANYGYT